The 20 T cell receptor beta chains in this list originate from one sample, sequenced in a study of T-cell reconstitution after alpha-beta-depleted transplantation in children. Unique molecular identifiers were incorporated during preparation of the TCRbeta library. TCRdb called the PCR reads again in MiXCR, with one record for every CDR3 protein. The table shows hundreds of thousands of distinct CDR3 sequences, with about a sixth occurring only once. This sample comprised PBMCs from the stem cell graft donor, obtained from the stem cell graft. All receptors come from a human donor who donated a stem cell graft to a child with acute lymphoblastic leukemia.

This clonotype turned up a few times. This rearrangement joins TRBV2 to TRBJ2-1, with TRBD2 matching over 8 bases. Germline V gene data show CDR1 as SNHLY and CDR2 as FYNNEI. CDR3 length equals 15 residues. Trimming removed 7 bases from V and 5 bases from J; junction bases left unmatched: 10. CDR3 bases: TGTGCCAGCACAGGTAGCGGGACGTCTAACAATGAGCAGTTCTTC. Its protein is CASTGSGTSNNEQFF. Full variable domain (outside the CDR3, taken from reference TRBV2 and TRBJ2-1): EPEVTQTPSHQVTQMGQEVILRCVPISNHLYFYWYRQILGQKVEFLVSFYNNEISEKSEIFDDQFSVERPDGSNFTLKIRSTKLEDSAMYFCASTGSGTSNNEQFFGPGTRLTVL.

CDR3 coding DNA: TGTGCCAGCAGTCCCTCCCACGGTTATGGCTACACCTTC. Protein product: CASSPSHGYGYTF. The chain carries TRBV6-1 and TRBJ1-2; D is ambiguous. V shed 5 bases and J shed 5 bases, with 12 bases lying between them. CDR3 length equals 13 residues. CDR1 and CDR2 from the germline V gene are MNHNS and SASEGT.

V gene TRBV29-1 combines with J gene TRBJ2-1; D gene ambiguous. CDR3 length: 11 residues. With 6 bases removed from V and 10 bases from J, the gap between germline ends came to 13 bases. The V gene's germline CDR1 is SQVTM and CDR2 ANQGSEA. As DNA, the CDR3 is TGCAGCGTCACCTCCCGATTGGAGCAGTTCTTC. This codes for CSVTSRLEQFF.

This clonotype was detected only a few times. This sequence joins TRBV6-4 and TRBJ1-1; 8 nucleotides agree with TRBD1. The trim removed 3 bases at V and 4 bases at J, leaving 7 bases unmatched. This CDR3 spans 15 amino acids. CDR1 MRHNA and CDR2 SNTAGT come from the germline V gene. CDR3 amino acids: CASSEDRAPITEAFF. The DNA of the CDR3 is TGTGCCAGCAGTGAGGACAGGGCCCCCATCACTGAAGCTTTCTTT.

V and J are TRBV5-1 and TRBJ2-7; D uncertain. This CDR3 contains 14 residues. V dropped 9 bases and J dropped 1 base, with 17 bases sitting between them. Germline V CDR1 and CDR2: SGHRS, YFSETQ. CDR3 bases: TGCGCCACCGTTCTTCGGAATCCTTCCTACGAGCAGTACTTC. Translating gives CATVLRNPSYEQYF.

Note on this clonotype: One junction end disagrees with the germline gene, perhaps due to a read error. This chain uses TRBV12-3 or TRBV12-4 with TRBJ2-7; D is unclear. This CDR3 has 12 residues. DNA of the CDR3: TGTGCCAGCAGTTTTGACTCGCCGACTCAGTACTTT. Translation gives CASSFDSPTQYF.

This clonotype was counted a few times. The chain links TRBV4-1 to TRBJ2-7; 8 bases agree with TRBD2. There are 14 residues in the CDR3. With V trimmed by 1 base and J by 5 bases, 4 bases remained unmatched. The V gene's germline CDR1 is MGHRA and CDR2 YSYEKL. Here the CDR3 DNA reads TGCGCCAGCAGCCAAGTTAGCGGGATTCACGAGCAGTACTTC. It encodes CASSQVSGIHEQYF.

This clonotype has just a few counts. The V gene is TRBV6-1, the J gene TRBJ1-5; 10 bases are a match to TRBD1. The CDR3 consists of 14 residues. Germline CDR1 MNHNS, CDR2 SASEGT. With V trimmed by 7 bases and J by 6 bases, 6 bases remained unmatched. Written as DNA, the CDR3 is TGTGCCAGCACCCGAGGACAGGGGGTTCAGCCCCAGCATTTT. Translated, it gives CASTRGQGVQPQHF.

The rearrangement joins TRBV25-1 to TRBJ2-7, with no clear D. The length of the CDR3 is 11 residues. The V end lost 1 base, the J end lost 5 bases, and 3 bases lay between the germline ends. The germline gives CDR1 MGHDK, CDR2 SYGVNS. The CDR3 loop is CASSESDEQYF. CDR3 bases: TGTGCCAGCAGTGAATCGGACGAGCAGTACTTC.

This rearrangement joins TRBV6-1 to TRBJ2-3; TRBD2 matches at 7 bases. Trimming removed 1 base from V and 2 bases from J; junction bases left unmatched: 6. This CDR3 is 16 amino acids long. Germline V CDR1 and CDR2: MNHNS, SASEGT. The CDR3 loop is CASSEVRGDLTDTQYF. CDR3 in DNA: TGTGCCAGCAGTGAAGTCCGGGGGGACCTCACAGATACGCAGTATTTT.

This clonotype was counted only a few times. CDR3 amino acids: CASSQLWLRDSRSSYEQYF. CDR3 DNA: TGCGCCAGCAGCCAACTTTGGCTAAGGGACTCTCGGTCCTCCTACGAGCAGTACTTC. This chain links TRBV4-1 with TRBJ2-7; possibly TRBD2 for D (6 bases). There are 19 residues in the CDR3. The V end was cut by 2 bases, the J end by 0 bases, with 23 bases between. Germline CDR1 reads MGHRA; CDR2 reads YSYEKL.

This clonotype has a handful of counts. As DNA, the CDR3 is TGTGCCAGCAGTCCAGGGTTGGGAAGGAGCTCTGAAGCTTTCTTT. Its protein is CASSPGLGRSSEAFF. The chain carries TRBV12-3 or TRBV12-4 and TRBJ1-1; D is possibly TRBD1 (5 bases). The CDR3 has 15 residues. Deletions cut 5 bases from V and 6 bases from J, with 19 bases between.

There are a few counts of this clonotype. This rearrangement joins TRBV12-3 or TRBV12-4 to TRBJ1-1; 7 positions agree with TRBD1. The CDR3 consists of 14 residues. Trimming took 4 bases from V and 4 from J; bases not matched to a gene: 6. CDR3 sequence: CASSWGRGSTEAFF. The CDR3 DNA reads TGTGCCAGCAGTTGGGGCAGGGGGAGCACTGAAGCTTTCTTT.

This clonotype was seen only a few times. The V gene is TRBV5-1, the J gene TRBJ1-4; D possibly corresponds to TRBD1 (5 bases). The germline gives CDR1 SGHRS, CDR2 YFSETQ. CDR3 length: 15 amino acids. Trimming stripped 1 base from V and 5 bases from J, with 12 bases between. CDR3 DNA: TGCGCCAGCAGCTTGCTACGACAGAGCAATGAAAAACTGTTTTTT. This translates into CASSLLRQSNEKLFF.

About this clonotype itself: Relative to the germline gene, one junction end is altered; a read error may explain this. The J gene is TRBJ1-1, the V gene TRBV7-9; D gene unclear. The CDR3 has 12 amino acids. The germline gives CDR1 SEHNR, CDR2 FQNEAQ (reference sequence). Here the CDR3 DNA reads TGTGCCAGCAGTTCATGGGAGACTGAATCTTTCTTT. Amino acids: CASSSWETESFF.

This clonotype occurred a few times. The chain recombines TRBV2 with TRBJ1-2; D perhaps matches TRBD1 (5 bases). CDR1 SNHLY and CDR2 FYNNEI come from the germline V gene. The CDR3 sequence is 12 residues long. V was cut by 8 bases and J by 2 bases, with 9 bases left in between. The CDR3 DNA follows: TGTGCCAGCGGGGGGAGGAACTATGGCTACACCTTC. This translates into CASGGRNYGYTF.

The CDR3 region has the DNA TGTGCCATCGGGACTGACCCTGACGAGCAGTACTTC. Protein product: CAIGTDPDEQYF. V is TRBV10-3 and J is TRBJ2-7; D possibly corresponds to TRBD2 (6 bases). CDR3 length: 12 amino acids. CDR1 and CDR2 (germline): ENHRY, SYGVKD. V was shortened by 8 bases and J by 5 bases, with 13 bases between the two germline ends.

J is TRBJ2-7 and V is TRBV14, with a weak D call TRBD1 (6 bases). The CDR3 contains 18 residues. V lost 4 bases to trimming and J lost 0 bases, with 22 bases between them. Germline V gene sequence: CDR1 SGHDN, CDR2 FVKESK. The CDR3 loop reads CASSLRRGSGSSSYEQYF. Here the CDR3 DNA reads TGTGCCAGCAGCCTCCGAAGGGGGTCCGGGTCCAGCTCCTACGAGCAGTACTTC.

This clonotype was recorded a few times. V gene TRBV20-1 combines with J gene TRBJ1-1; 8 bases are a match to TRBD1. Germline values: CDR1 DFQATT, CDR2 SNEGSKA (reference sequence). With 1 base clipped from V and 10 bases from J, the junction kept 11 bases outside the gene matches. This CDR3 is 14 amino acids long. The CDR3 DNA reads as TGCAGTGCTAGAGCGAGGGGACAGGTTGGTGGAGCTTTCTTT. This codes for CSARARGQVGGAFF.

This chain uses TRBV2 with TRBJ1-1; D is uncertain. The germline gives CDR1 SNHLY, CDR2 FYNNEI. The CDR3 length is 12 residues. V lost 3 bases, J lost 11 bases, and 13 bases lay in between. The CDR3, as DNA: TGTGCCAGCAGTGAGAGGTCCAAGTTGGCTTTCTTT. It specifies CASSERSKLAFF.